One and the same sample provided the 27 T cell receptor beta chains below, sequenced in a study of identical twins. TCRdb fed the 5' RACE reads into MiXCR, producing one record per CDR3 protein. The sample carries some 1,600,000 distinct CDR3 sequences, under 35% recorded once. The sample taken for sequencing was cord blood. The receptors come from a newborn girl in good health.

This clonotype came up a few times. The chain has TRBV7-8 and TRBJ2-1; D is unresolved. Germline V gene data show CDR1 as SGHVS and CDR2 as FQNEAQ. The length of the CDR3 is 16 residues. The V end lost 7 bases, the J end lost 7 bases, and 23 bases lay between the germline ends. CDR3 residues: CASTPTPTSTWNEQFF. The CDR3 DNA is TGTGCCAGCACCCCAACACCAACCTCGACTTGGAATGAGCAGTTCTTC.

This clonotype was detected a few times. CDR3 residues: CASSSSRGPSGTSYEQYF. CDR3 bases: TGTGCCAGCAGCTCCTCCCGGGGCCCTAGCGGAACTTCCTACGAGCAGTACTTC. The V and J genes are TRBV11-2 and TRBJ2-7, with TRBD2 matching 7 bases. CDR1 is SGHAT and CDR2 is FQNNGV in the germline V gene. The CDR3 sequence is 18 residues long. V gave up 4 bases and J gave up 1 base; unmatched junction bases: 16.

The chain joins TRBV20-1 to TRBJ2-1, with a tentative D call TRBD1 (6 bases). CDR1 is DFQATT, CDR2 SNEGSKA, per germline (reference sequence). The CDR3 runs to 15 residues. Trimming stripped 6 bases from V and 8 bases from J, with 23 bases between. CDR3 residues: CSARGELVWQDEQFF. The DNA for the CDR3 is TGCAGTGCCAGGGGTGAACTAGTTTGGCAGGATGAGCAGTTCTTC.

This clonotype was seen just once. This may arise from a read error, as a much more abundant clone is one base away. The genes are TRBV3-1 and TRBJ2-1; 8 bases agree with TRBD2. Gene TRBJ2-7 matches the end of the DNA better, so the J call may be wrong. The CDR3 contains 15 residues. The V gene's germline CDR1 is LGHDT and CDR2 YNNKEL (reference sequence). Here the CDR3 reads CASSQERGAYNEQYF. The CDR3 nucleotides read TGTGCCAGCAGCCAAGAGCGGGGGGCCTACAATGAGCAGTACTTC.

This clonotype was recorded a few times. The chain uses TRBV6-1 and TRBJ1-4; D call uncertain. The CDR3 runs 15 residues. V lost 5 bases, J lost 1 base, and 11 bases lay in between. Germline V lookup: CDR1 MNHNS, CDR2 SASEGT. The CDR3 coding sequence is TGTGCCAGCAGTTTCCCGACACTAACTAATGAAAAACTGTTTTTT. The encoded protein is CASSFPTLTNEKLFF.

The V call is TRBV20-1, the J call TRBJ2-1; a weak D match, TRBD2 (6 bases). V lost 6 bases and J lost 3, with 12 bases in between. CDR3 length: 13 amino acids. Germline loops: CDR1 DFQATT, CDR2 SNEGSKA (reference sequence). CDR3 DNA sequence: TGCAGTGCCCTGACGGGACTCTACAATGAGCAGTTCTTC. This gives the protein CSALTGLYNEQFF.

CDR3 protein: CASTTSGGPGTDTQYF. The CDR3 nucleotides are TGTGCCAGTACGACTAGCGGCGGTCCGGGCACAGATACGCAGTATTTT. The rearrangement joins TRBV19 to TRBJ2-3; TRBD2 aligns across 9 bases. V shed 7 bases and J 1 base; nucleotides not matched to a gene: 9. This CDR3 comprises 16 residues. Germline assignment: CDR1 LNHDA and CDR2 SQIVND (reference sequence).

The CDR3 sequence: CSDRSYNYGYTF. The CDR3 DNA is TGCAGTGACAGGTCCTATAACTATGGCTACACCTTC. V usage is TRBV20-1 and J usage is TRBJ1-2, with a possible D match to TRBD1 (5 bases). Trimming cost V 7 bases and J 1 base, with 10 bases left between them. The CDR3 is 12 amino acids. Germline-derived CDR1 and CDR2 are DFQATT and SNEGSKA (reference sequence).

This clonotype was counted only a few times. V gene TRBV6-5 combines with J gene TRBJ2-3; 10 bases map to TRBD2. CDR3 length: 16 amino acids. Germline-derived CDR1 and CDR2 are MNHEY and SVGAGI. J was trimmed by 5 bases and V by 6 bases; bases with no gene match: 11. The CDR3 spells CASRGRLAGDKDTQYF. For the CDR3, the DNA is TGTGCCAGCAGGGGCCGGCTAGCGGGAGACAAAGATACGCAGTATTTT.

The chain joins TRBV10-3 to TRBJ1-1; weak D call: TRBD1 (5 bases). CDR3 length: 13 amino acids. Deletions cut 4 bases from V and 3 bases from J, with 9 bases between. The V gene's germline CDR1 is ENHRY and CDR2 SYGVKD. The CDR3 DNA reads as TGTGCCATCAGTGCTCGAGGGGACACTGAAGCTTTCTTT. The encoded protein is CAISARGDTEAFF.

This clonotype was found a few times. This chain uses TRBV5-6 with TRBJ2-7, with 7 bases matching TRBD2. After removal of 4 bases from V and 0 bases from J, the junction contained 7 bases not matched to a gene. This CDR3 has 15 amino acids. Germline V CDR1 and CDR2: SGHDT, YYEEEE. CDR3 loop: CASSLTSYSSYEQYF. The CDR3 coding sequence is TGTGCCAGCAGCCTGACTAGCTACAGCTCCTACGAGCAGTACTTC.

This clonotype was picked up a small number of times. The chain's CDR3 is CSVEVWGDYTF. As DNA, the CDR3 is TGCAGCGTTGAAGTCTGGGGGGACTACACCTTC. The chain joins TRBV29-1 to TRBJ1-2; D perhaps matches TRBD1 (5 bases). This CDR3 has 11 amino acids. Per germline, CDR1 SQVTM and CDR2 ANQGSEA. Trimming cost V 1 base and J 10 bases, with 10 bases left between them.

The chain has TRBV29-1 and TRBJ1-2; D uncertain. This CDR3 has 12 amino acids. Trimming stripped 4 bases from V and 6 bases from J, with 12 bases between. Germline V gene lookup returns CDR1 SQVTM and CDR2 ANQGSEA. CDR3 residues: CSVVQPVDGYTF. The CDR3 nucleotides read TGCAGCGTTGTCCAGCCAGTCGATGGCTACACCTTC.

As to this clonotype: A junction boundary mismatches the germline segment, possibly from a read error. This chain joins TRBV7-2 and TRBJ2-2; 10 nucleotides match TRBD2. Per germline, CDR1 SGHTA and CDR2 FQGNSA. The CDR3 loop spans 18 amino acids. CDR3 in amino acids: CACSLWPSGSNRGGELFF. The CDR3, as DNA: TGTGCCTGCAGCTTATGGCCTAGCGGGAGCAATAGGGGCGGGGAGCTGTTTTTT.

V and J are TRBV9 and TRBJ2-1; 7 bases are shared with TRBD2. Trimming removed 0 bases from V and 0 bases from J; junction bases left unmatched: 3. The germline CDR1 and CDR2 sequences are SGDLS and YYNGEE. This CDR3 is 16 amino acids long. In DNA, the CDR3 is TGTGCCAGCAGCGTAGATGGCGGGAGCTCCTACAATGAGCAGTTCTTC. It is translated as CASSVDGGSSYNEQFF.

V usage is TRBV12-3 or TRBV12-4 and J usage is TRBJ2-5; D is unresolved. This CDR3 is built from 11 residues. V lost 3 bases and J 7 bases, leaving 6 bases between the germline ends. The CDR3 loop is CASSFSRTQYF. CDR3 in DNA: TGTGCCAGCAGTTTTAGTCGGACCCAGTACTTC.

A note on this clonotype: This may be a read error: a much more frequent sequence differs by one nucleotide. The V call is TRBV10-3, the J call TRBJ2-5; TRBD1 agrees at 7 bases. The end of the DNA fits TRBJ2-1 better, so the J call may be wrong. CDR3 length: 13 amino acids. Germline values: CDR1 ENHRY, CDR2 SYGVKD. The chain's CDR3 is CAIKLDREETQFF. The CDR3 coding sequence is TGTGCCATCAAGCTCGACAGGGAAGAGACCCAGTTCTTC.

The chain has TRBV29-1 and TRBJ2-7; either TRBD1 or TRBD2 may fit D (6 bases each). Trimming left V 0 bases short and J 7 bases short, with 19 bases between. CDR3 size: 15 residues. Germline CDR1 is SQVTM and CDR2 is ANQGSEA. Here the CDR3 reads CSVEDLGGEYNEQYF. The CDR3, as DNA: TGCAGCGTTGAAGATCTGGGGGGCGAATACAATGAGCAGTACTTC.

In the case of this clonotype: A much more abundant neighbour one base away suggests this may be a read error. The V call is TRBV2, the J call TRBJ2-7; TRBD2 agrees at 7 bases. The CDR3 is made up of 15 amino acids. The ends lost 2 bases at V and 7 bases at J; junction bases unmatched: 11. CDR1 and CDR2 from the germline V gene are SNHLY and FYNNEI. CDR3 loop: CASSERRGTYNEQYF. Written as DNA, the CDR3 is TGTGCCAGCAGTGAAAGGCGGGGGACCTACAATGAGCAGTACTTC.

This clonotype was picked up a small number of times. The rearrangement links TRBV6-1 to TRBJ2-1; TRBD2 matches at 11 bases. Germline CDR1 reads MNHNS; CDR2 reads SASEGT. The CDR3 runs to 16 residues. V dropped 2 bases and J dropped 7; count of bases not matched to a gene: 7. This CDR3 reads CASSELGLAGGNEQFF. Here the CDR3 DNA reads TGTGCCAGCAGTGAACTCGGTCTAGCGGGGGGTAATGAGCAGTTCTTC.

This clonotype was detected only a few times. The chain carries TRBV28 and TRBJ2-1; 14 bases map to TRBD2. CDR1 is MDHEN, CDR2 SYDVKM, per germline. CDR3 length: 15 residues. The ends lost 3 bases at V and 9 bases at J; junction bases unmatched: 4. The CDR3 sequence: CASSLGLAGAVEQFF. The CDR3 nucleotides read TGTGCCAGCAGTTTGGGACTAGCGGGAGCAGTTGAGCAGTTCTTC. Looking up the rest from reference TRBV28 and TRBJ2-1 gives the full variable domain: DVKVTQSSRYLVKRTGEKVFLECVQDMDHENMFWYRQDPGLGLRLIYFSYDVKMKEKGDIPEGYSVSREKKERFSLILESASTNQTSMYLCASSLGLAGAVEQFFGPGTRLTVL.

The chain carries TRBV20-1 and TRBJ1-5; unclear D gene. This CDR3 is 16 amino acids long. V dropped 0 bases and J dropped 3 bases, with 15 bases sitting between them. CDR1 and CDR2 (germline): DFQATT, SNEGSKA (reference sequence). The CDR3 DNA reads TGCAGTGCTAGAGATCGGAGGGTCCCCCTCAATCAGCCCCAGCATTTT. It is translated as CSARDRRVPLNQPQHF.

The V call is TRBV10-3, the J call TRBJ1-6; D perhaps matches TRBD1 (5 bases). This CDR3 spans 14 amino acids. Trimming cost V 3 bases and J 8 bases, with 11 bases left between them. Germline CDR1 is ENHRY and CDR2 is SYGVKD. In DNA, the CDR3 is TGTGCCATCAGTGAAAGGCAGGGTGATTCACCCCTCCACTTT. Its protein product is CAISERQGDSPLHF.

This clonotype was counted a few times. V usage is TRBV7-9 and J usage is TRBJ2-1; 7 nucleotides agree with TRBD1. This CDR3 has 14 residues. CDR1 and CDR2 (germline): SEHNR, FQNEAQ (reference sequence). V lost 1 base and J lost 9; bases outside the gene matches: 6. CDR3 in amino acids: CASSLGQGVGEQFF. The CDR3 DNA reads as TGTGCCAGCAGCTTAGGACAGGGAGTGGGTGAGCAGTTCTTC.

J is TRBJ1-2 and V is TRBV27; perhaps TRBD1 as D (5 bases). Trimming removed 5 bases at V and 2 bases at J, with 15 bases between. The CDR3 has 15 residues. The V gene's germline CDR1 is MNHEY and CDR2 SMNVEV (reference sequence). In nucleotides, the CDR3 is TGTGCCAGCAGTCTCGTCTCCGCAGGGAACTATGGCTACACCTTC. Amino acids: CASSLVSAGNYGYTF.

There are a few counts of this clonotype. The chain uses TRBV20-1 and TRBJ1-1, with 7 bases that match TRBD1. The V gene end was trimmed by 0 bases and the J gene end by 5 bases; junction bases not matched to a gene: 12. The CDR3 runs 16 residues. From germline, CDR1 is DFQATT and CDR2 SNEGSKA (reference sequence). The CDR3: CSARDLGRGRQTEAFF. CDR3 DNA sequence: TGCAGTGCTAGAGATCTGGGCAGGGGGAGACAGACTGAAGCTTTCTTT.

V and J are TRBV7-9 and TRBJ1-4; D possibly corresponds to TRBD1 (6 bases). The CDR3 contains 15 residues. V shed 0 bases and J shed 10 bases, with 15 bases lying between them. Per germline, CDR1 SEHNR and CDR2 FQNEAQ (reference sequence). CDR3 sequence: CASSLASYTGTKLFF. CDR3 sequence (DNA): TGTGCCAGCAGCTTAGCCTCATATACAGGGACAAAACTGTTTTTT.